What follows is one TCR beta chain and its context. Antigen unknown. V was clipped by 5 bases and J by 3 bases, with 12 bases between them. There are 14 residues in the CDR3. Per the germline V gene, CDR1 is SGHAT and CDR2 is FQNNGV. This sample is part of a study of blood T cells in healthy people across ages. Each sample yielded at least 6 million isolated PBMCs. Combining a sample-barcoded 5' primer with a J-beta primer mix, a second PCR ran for 7 to 11 cycles. MiXCR, applied by TCRdb to the 5' RACE reads, yields one record per CDR3 protein. The sample holds about 720,000 distinct CDR3 sequences, 22% seen once. Study findings and constraints: Roughly linearly, TCR beta diversity per million T cells fell as age increased.

The V gene is TRBV11-2, the J gene TRBJ2-3; D may be TRBD1 or TRBD2 (5 bases each). The source is a man between 65 and 85 years old in good health. The sample comprised blood. Here the CDR3 reads CASSGTVLTDTQYF. The CDR3 DNA sequence: TGTGCCAGCAGCGGGACCGTATTAACAGATACGCAGTATTTT.